Reported below is one T cell receptor (beta chain). Its antigen is unknown. No base qualities exist here, and no much larger clone lies one base off it. This specimen's time point label, interpreted: after hematopoietic stem cell transplant. PRAID featured prominent immunodeficiency alongside autoinflammation. Before TRB sequencing, the T-cell subsets, namely conventional T cells, CD8+ T cells, regulatory T cells, and T follicular helper cells, were sorted. These data belong to a study of stem cell transplantation in POMP-related autoinflammatory disease (dated by TCRdb to the early 2020s). Looking at the study overall: According to the study's hypothesis, the TRB repertoire gets skewed because defective thymoproteasomes impair MHC class I-dependent CD8+ T-cell differentiation and positive selection. DNA chimerism analysis after transplant demonstrated 100% donor engraftment of neutrophils and platelets for up to one year. Prior to transplant, the patients had CD4+ naive T-cell skewing, low CD8+ T-cell proportions, and decreased T-cell cytokine secretion. The effect of POMP deficiency on T-cell receptor beta repertoire diversity and CDR3 characteristics was assessed by high-throughput TRB sequencing. The study at large found these results: PRAID patients showed a restricted number of unique TRB V-J gene pairings. The trend toward lower diversity and increased clonality in PRAID patients was statistically significant only for regulatory T cells. Across all analyzed T-cell subsets, PRAID patients showed a trend toward higher clonality and lower TRB diversity.

The method was the immunoSEQ multiplex PCR assay. As for how the authors treated the data: Shannon entropy, which takes clonal size distribution into account, was used to quantify repertoire diversity. Clonotype distribution inequality was measured with the Gini-Simpson index (Simpson_1-D). TCRdb re-hosts the immuneACCESS table, in-frame sequences only. Its copies lack some clones; in the studies checked, an unresolved V gene accounts for under half of them, and the cause for the rest is not known. V and J calls and clone size are those listed in that table; D and trimming were worked out from the DNA. Here the sample has some 10,000 clones; around 75% occur a single time. The ten largest clones add up to roughly 4.6% of the sample. The source is a human patient with POMP-related autoinflammation and immune dysregulation (PRAID). After a transplant, some T cells may be the graft donor's own cells. The sample in question was CD4+ T cells from PBMCs, obtained after stem cell transplantation.

The nucleotides read TGTGCCTGGATTGCACAGGGAAACTACGAGCAGTACTTC. This codes for CAWIAQGNYEQYF. The V and J segments used are TRBV30 and TRBJ2-7, with TRBD1 perhaps the D gene, on 6 matching bases. The V and J ends are trimmed by 4 bases and 3 bases, leaving 13 bases between them. CDR1 and CDR2, looked up from the germline V gene (reference sequence), are GTSNPN and SVGIG. The CDR3, cysteine through phenylalanine, is 13 amino acids long. Only CDR3 DNA remains: 39 bases, in frame from the first base. Here the CDR3 is joined to the reference TRBV30 and TRBJ2-7 genes, and the full variable domain is: SQTIHQWPATLVQPVGSPLSLECTVEGTSNPNLYWYRQAAGRGLQLLFYSVGIGQISSEVPQNLSASRPQDRQFILSSKKLLLSDSGFYLCAWIAQGNYEQYFGPGTRLTVT.